The rows below give T cell receptor beta chains drawn from one sample of a study of T cells in Graves' hyperthyroidism and ophthalmopathy. TCRdb analysed the multiplex PCR reads with MiXCR anew, one entry per CDR3 protein. There are 92,000 or so distinct CDR3 sequences in the sample; just over 50% occur only once, and 27% lies in the top ten. Input material: blood. The receptors were gathered from a middle-aged woman with Graves' hyperthyroidism. Each CDR3 is given without its conserved first and last residue. The D gene is left open where the match is weak. Some rows have no size entry. The others give once, few or many, or a class for an expanded clone.

D gene | clone size | J gene | V gene | CDR3 protein
. | . | TRBJ2-5 | TRBV5-1 | ASSSHTGETQY
. | many | TRBJ1-5 | TRBV29-1 | SVGDNQPQH
. | . | TRBJ2-7 | TRBV4-1 | ASSSRVYERY
. | . | TRBJ2-3 | TRBV20-1 | SASQGADDTQY
. | . | TRBJ2-1 | TRBV9 | ASSVESWVDNEQF
TRBD2 | . | TRBJ2-5 | TRBV7-9 | ASSTGLAARTQY
TRBD1 | . | TRBJ2-7 | TRBV29-1 | SLQGGFYEQY
. | many | TRBJ2-6 | TRBV5-1 | ASSLMAGPAGANVLT
TRBD2 | many | TRBJ2-2 | TRBV7-3 | ASSTGLATGELF
TRBD2 | many | TRBJ2-5 | TRBV15 | ATSRPGLRGQETQY
TRBD2 | . | TRBJ2-7 | TRBV20-1 | SAKGGGRPYEQY
TRBD2 | many | TRBJ2-2 | TRBV5-6 | ASSTTSGEGTGELF
TRBD1 | . | TRBJ2-5 | TRBV10-2 | ASSGDRY
TRBD1 | . | TRBJ1-1 | TRBV29-1 | SVGTGANTEAF
. | . | TRBJ1-3 | TRBV15 | ATTQGGSPGNTIY
. | . | TRBJ2-6 | TRBV15 | ATSRDGANVLT
. | many | TRBJ1-5 | TRBV7-8 | ASSQGGGWNQPQH
TRBD1 | . | TRBJ1-2 | TRBV20-1 | SAVGGQGSGYT
TRBD2 | . | TRBJ2-6 | TRBV7-2 | ASSQSGNSGANVLT
TRBD2 | . | TRBJ2-7 | TRBV20-1 | SASRLAGEQY
. | . | TRBJ1-2 | TRBV29-1 | SVITSGRAPGGWT
. | many | TRBJ2-7 | TRBV5-4 | ASSAGPYEQY
. | many | TRBJ2-5 | TRBV15 | ATSRAPGQETQY
TRBD1 | few | TRBJ1-1 | TRBV30 | ALGQGLRNTEAF
. | . | TRBJ2-2 | TRBV12-3/TRBV12-4 | ASLWDPGELF
. | . | TRBJ2-5 | TRBV5-4 | AGSFPVQTKETQY
TRBD1 | medium-sized | TRBJ2-5 | TRBV4-2 | ASSQGDSQETQY
. | . | TRBJ1-2 | TRBV15 | ATSSPDPGDYGYT
. | many | TRBJ2-7 | TRBV5-4 | ASSTGLTYEQY
TRBD2 | . | TRBJ2-7 | TRBV27 | ASSSSGAGGVYEQY
TRBD1 | many | TRBJ2-7 | TRBV4-1 | ASSQGLQGALYEQY
. | . | TRBJ2-5 | TRBV20-1 | SAEEGGQPQETQY
. | . | TRBJ1-5 | TRBV19 | ASSQDRPSQQH
. | few | TRBJ1-1 | TRBV9 | ASTRGGPNTEAF
. | . | TRBJ2-6 | TRBV20-1 | GGRTGANVLT
. | . | TRBJ1-1 | TRBV5-1 | ASSLRGAGPAF
TRBD1 | many | TRBJ1-2 | TRBV20-1 | SAPTGRLYT
TRBD1 | many | TRBJ2-7 | TRBV5-1 | ASSEQGAPSSYEQY
. | . | TRBJ2-7 | TRBV10-3 | AISDPPGAGYVQH
. | many | TRBJ1-1 | TRBV7-2 | ASSFWTEAF
TRBD1 | . | TRBJ2-7 | TRBV29-1 | SFTGAAEQY
. | many | TRBJ1-2 | TRBV4-1 | ASSQVEASGGYT
TRBD2 | . | TRBJ2-5 | TRBV12-3/TRBV12-4 | ASSPRLRLAGGETQY
. | many | TRBJ2-2 | TRBV2 | ASRNRATRTGELF
TRBD2 | . | TRBJ2-5 | TRBV7-2 | ASSSGLLAARTQY
. | many | TRBJ1-5 | TRBV10-3 | AIFGGGNQPQH
TRBD2 | once | TRBJ2-7 | TRBV24-1 | ATSTSGRTYEQY
. | once | TRBJ1-2 | TRBV10-3 | AILAGQGYHYGYT
. | few | TRBJ2-3 | TRBV7-9 | ASSLYIVGGTNTDTQY
TRBD2 | . | TRBJ2-3 | TRBV12-3/TRBV12-4 | ASRPPSIAGADTQY
. | . | TRBJ1-2 | TRBV20-1 | SARRRGSDYGYT
. | many | TRBJ1-2 | TRBV7-8 | ASSLDRAYGYT
. | . | TRBJ1-2 | TRBV7-6 | ASSNSLGLPVYGYT
. | . | TRBJ1-5 | TRBV7-3 | ARYQPQH
. | medium-sized | TRBJ1-2 | TRBV7-2 | ASSLALQVNYGYT
. | medium-sized | TRBJ2-7 | TRBV15 | ATSPGARDREQY
. | . | TRBJ2-2 | TRBV7-9 | AWRGLNTGELF
. | . | TRBJ1-1 | TRBV19 | ASSAQRRTEAS